This T cell receptor (beta chain) was sequenced in a study of CD8+ T cells in alopecia areata listed by TCRdb under 2018. For the study in its entirety: Treated patients were enrolled in an open-label pilot trial of oral tofacitinib at 5 to 10 mg twice daily for moderate-to-severe alopecia areata. Patients received tofacitinib for 6 to 18 months and were then followed off drug for 6 months to check for delayed response and recurrence. For the treated patients, the SALT score, which quantifies what percentage of scalp surface area is affected, served as the measure of disease severity. High-throughput TCRbeta sequencing was used to examine T cell clonal expansion in alopecia areata in both the C3H/HeJ mouse model and human patients. Human TCRbeta sequencing covered scalp tissue and sorted CD4+ and CD8+ peripheral blood T cells from patchy and totalis/universalis alopecia areata patients and healthy controls. Patients on tofacitinib were biopsied at baseline and after 4 and 24 weeks of treatment, and several of the patients also had a later scalp biopsy. Clonality in the scalp was compared among normal scalp (n=4), patchy alopecia areata scalp (n=8), and alopecia totalis/universalis scalp (n=8). The RNA source kit depended on sample type: the PAXgene miRNA kit for fixed scalp, the miRNeasy kit for PBMCs, and the RNeasy kit for mouse skin. immunoSEQ multiplex PCR using 35 Vbeta forward primers and 13 Jbeta reverse primers was used to amplify TCRbeta CDR3 regions. General conclusions and limits of the study: TCR sequences shared between patients were less clear than in mice, possibly partly because of HLA diversity in the patient population. Compared with normal scalp, lesional scalp, particularly in alopecia totalis/universalis, had higher clonality and more expanded CD8+ clones, which suggests antigenic drive. Because the treated cohort was small and had only one nonresponder, larger studies are needed to examine links between baseline CD8+ expansion and response. Unlike mouse skin, where gammadelta T cells dominate, normal human skin contains resident alphabeta T cells that get sequenced too, which complicates analysis of the scalp TCR repertoire. Many expanded lesional clones persisted in scalp and blood during tofacitinib treatment, which may partly explain relapse after stopping treatment. With tofacitinib, both scalp clonality and the number of expanded CD8+ clones among the top 100 scalp clones went down significantly.

As encoded in the germline V gene (reference sequence), CDR1 is GTSNPN while CDR2 is SVGIG. The CDR3 has 15 amino acids, counting the end cysteine and phenylalanine. Here the CDR3 DNA is all that survives: 45 bases in frame from base 1. V and J lose 7 bases and 5 bases, and a span of 23 bases separates them. Taken with the paper, the label for time point translates to: 24 weeks on oral tofacitinib. The sample's treatment or condition label, in plain terms: oral pan-JAK inhibitor, 5-10 mg twice daily. Peripheral blood and lesional scalp punch biopsies were obtained from patients with alopecia areata. PBMCs were isolated by density centrifugation and stained for CD3, CD4 and CD8, and CD4+ and CD8+ T cells were sorted on a FACSAria. The library was built by means of the immunoSEQ multiplex PCR assay. For TCR sequencing, RNA was extracted from every sample and reverse transcribed into cDNA to serve as template. First-strand cDNA was synthesized using SuperScript III with a 2:1 mix of oligo-dT and random hexamers. Amplification bias was assessed with a synthetic immune receptor repertoire, and residual bias was removed computationally. The authors processed their data as follows. Raw reads were preprocessed to remove errors, and CDR3 was defined by IMGT conventions from the conserved cysteine to phenylalanine. To get clonality, Shannon entropy was normalized by log2 of the number of productive unique TCRs and the result was subtracted from 1. CD4 or CD8 identity of scalp clones was inferred by cross-referencing scalp TCRbeta sequences with sorted blood CD4 and CD8 repertoires. TCRdb holds this immuneACCESS table with in-frame rearrangements only. Some clones are missing; in checked studies, unresolved V genes explain under half, and the rest has no known cause. V and J calls and clone size are those listed in that table; D and trimming were worked out from the DNA. In all, the sample holds about 200,000 clones, and around three fifths of those were seen once. The top ten clonotypes cover just over 1% of the sample.

Regarding this clone: It has no known antigen specificity. The sample holds no much larger clone one base away, and base qualities are not on file.

The chain joins TRBV30 to TRBJ1-2, and perhaps TRBD1 as D gene, on 5 matching bases. The sample was CD4+ T cells sorted from blood, taken at week 24, from a patient treated with tofacitinib. The receptor was isolated from a human donor with alopecia areata. CDR3 reads: CASRAWGWEGYGYTF. The sequence in DNA is TGTGCCTCGCGCGCTTGGGGGTGGGAGGGATATGGCTACACCTTC.